Listed below are T cell receptor beta chains from one sample, sequenced in a study of regulatory T cells in long-lasting Graves disease. TCRdb re-called the multiplex PCR reads through MiXCR, storing one row per CDR3 protein. Here the sample spans approximately 380,000 distinct CDR3 sequences, 20% being singletons. The source was peripheral blood mononuclear cells (PBMCs), collected when the disease was refractory, from a patient treated with antithyroid drugs. The receptors were gathered from a female donor with Graves disease. CDR3s include the opening cysteine and the closing phenylalanine or tryptophan. D genes are given only for firm matches. The size field is filled for only some rows; it gives once, few, many or a size class.

CDR3aa: CSAPDRGDYGYTF
CDR3nt: TGCAGTGCTCCCGACAGGGGAGACTATGGCTACACCTTC
abundance: many
v_gene: TRBV20-1
j_gene: TRBJ1-2
d_gene: TRBD1

CDR3aa: CSATPRTRGYEQYF
CDR3nt: TGCAGTGCCACTCCTCGGACTAGGGGCTACGAGCAGTACTTC
abundance: -
v_gene: TRBV20-1
j_gene: TRBJ2-7
d_gene: TRBD2

CDR3aa: CASSPTGLGMEGYTF
CDR3nt: TGTGCCAGCAGCCCTACGGGCCTCGGAATGGAAGGCTACACCTTC
abundance: few
v_gene: TRBV14
j_gene: TRBJ1-2
d_gene: -

CDR3aa: CSARRGFSYEQYF
CDR3nt: TGCAGTGCTAGACGAGGATTCTCCTACGAGCAGTACTTC
abundance: -
v_gene: TRBV20-1
j_gene: TRBJ2-7
d_gene: -

CDR3aa: CASSYSWAWTSEAFF
CDR3nt: TGTGCCAGCAGTTACTCGTGGGCGTGGACCTCTGAAGCTTTCTTT
abundance: few
v_gene: TRBV6-2/TRBV6-3
j_gene: TRBJ1-1
d_gene: -

CDR3aa: CATRWTGSYEQYF
CDR3nt: TGTGCCACTAGGTGGACAGGGAGCTACGAGCAGTACTTC
abundance: few
v_gene: TRBV18
j_gene: TRBJ2-7
d_gene: TRBD1

CDR3aa: CASSLNQGLAAPNTGELFF
CDR3nt: TGCGCCAGCAGCTTGAATCAGGGACTAGCGGCCCCGAACACCGGGGAGCTGTTTTTT
abundance: -
v_gene: TRBV5-1
j_gene: TRBJ2-2
d_gene: TRBD2

CDR3aa: CSARASPATRGEQYF
CDR3nt: TGCAGTGCTAGAGCCAGCCCCGCTACCAGGGGCGAGCAGTACTTC
abundance: few
v_gene: TRBV20-1
j_gene: TRBJ2-7
d_gene: -

CDR3aa: CASSYSPGQKAGNTIYF
CDR3nt: TGTGCCAGCAGTTACTCGCCGGGACAGAAGGCTGGAAACACCATATATTTT
abundance: few
v_gene: TRBV6-5
j_gene: TRBJ1-3
d_gene: TRBD1

CDR3aa: CASSLGLAGGPGSYEQYF
CDR3nt: TGTGCCAGCAGCCTGGGACTAGCGGGAGGCCCGGGGTCCTACGAGCAGTACTTC
abundance: -
v_gene: TRBV9
j_gene: TRBJ2-7
d_gene: TRBD2

CDR3aa: CATSAGDWRGTEAFF
CDR3nt: TGTGCCACCAGTGCCGGGGATTGGAGGGGCACTGAAGCTTTCTTT
abundance: -
v_gene: TRBV24-1
j_gene: TRBJ1-1
d_gene: -

CDR3aa: CASSLRESYEQYF
CDR3nt: TGTGCCAGCAGTTTGCGGGAATCCTACGAGCAGTACTTC
abundance: many
v_gene: TRBV12-3/TRBV12-4
j_gene: TRBJ2-7
d_gene: -

CDR3aa: CASSILAGAGTGELFF
CDR3nt: TGTGCCAGCAGCATACTAGCGGGAGCCGGGACCGGGGAGCTGTTTTTT
abundance: many
v_gene: TRBV27
j_gene: TRBJ2-2
d_gene: TRBD2

CDR3aa: CSAILGLEETQYF
CDR3nt: TGCAGTGCTATTCTCGGACTAGAAGAGACCCAGTACTTC
abundance: -
v_gene: TRBV20-1
j_gene: TRBJ2-5
d_gene: TRBD2

CDR3aa: CASSLVLRETQYF
CDR3nt: TGTGCCAGCAGCTTAGTCCTGCGTGAGACCCAGTACTTC
abundance: many
v_gene: TRBV7-9
j_gene: TRBJ2-5
d_gene: -

CDR3aa: CASSPGTENQPQHF
CDR3nt: TGTGCCAGCAGTCCCGGGACAGAGAATCAGCCCCAGCATTTT
abundance: many
v_gene: TRBV28
j_gene: TRBJ1-5
d_gene: TRBD1

CDR3aa: CASKTWSSYEQYF
CDR3nt: TGTGCCAGCAAGACGTGGAGTTCCTACGAGCAGTACTTC
abundance: many
v_gene: TRBV6-1
j_gene: TRBJ2-7
d_gene: -

CDR3aa: CASSLGGRRATEAFF
CDR3nt: TGTGCCAGCAGCTTAGGTGGCCGGAGGGCCACTGAAGCTTTCTTT
abundance: few
v_gene: TRBV7-9
j_gene: TRBJ1-1
d_gene: -

CDR3aa: CASSYTRQGAWNTEAFF
CDR3nt: TGTGCCAGCAGTTACACACGTCAGGGGGCCTGGAACACTGAAGCTTTCTTT
abundance: many
v_gene: TRBV6-5
j_gene: TRBJ1-1
d_gene: TRBD1

CDR3aa: CASRQGQGGNQPQHF
CDR3nt: TGTGCCAGCAGACAGGGACAGGGAGGCAATCAGCCCCAGCATTTT
abundance: many
v_gene: TRBV27
j_gene: TRBJ1-5
d_gene: TRBD1

CDR3aa: CASSATPDPSYEQYF
CDR3nt: TGTGCCAGCAGCGCCACCCCGGATCCCTCCTACGAGCAGTACTTC
abundance: many
v_gene: TRBV7-2
j_gene: TRBJ2-7
d_gene: -

CDR3aa: CASSSTPLEQYF
CDR3nt: TGTGCCAGCAGTTCAACACCTTTGGAGCAGTACTTC
abundance: few
v_gene: TRBV28
j_gene: TRBJ2-7
d_gene: -

CDR3aa: CASSLRETSAYNEQFF
CDR3nt: TGTGCCAGCAGCTTGAGGGAGACTAGCGCCTACAATGAGCAGTTCTTC
abundance: -
v_gene: TRBV5-5
j_gene: TRBJ2-1
d_gene: TRBD2

CDR3aa: CASRAGQGPEKLFF
CDR3nt: TGTGCCAGCAGAGCAGGACAGGGGCCTGAAAAACTGTTTTTT
abundance: many
v_gene: TRBV12-3/TRBV12-4
j_gene: TRBJ1-4
d_gene: TRBD1

CDR3aa: CASSQPRQGAETQYF
CDR3nt: TGTGCCAGCAGCCAACCCAGACAGGGTGCAGAGACCCAGTACTTC
abundance: -
v_gene: TRBV3-1
j_gene: TRBJ2-5
d_gene: TRBD1

CDR3aa: CAWSSGQGALEEQYF
CDR3nt: TGTGCCTGGAGTTCCGGACAGGGGGCATTGGAGGAGCAGTACTTC
abundance: -
v_gene: TRBV30
j_gene: TRBJ2-7
d_gene: TRBD1

CDR3aa: CSATPLGQPTLEEQYF
CDR3nt: TGCAGTGCAACTCCCCTGGGACAGCCGACCTTAGAGGAGCAGTACTTC
abundance: -
v_gene: TRBV20-1
j_gene: TRBJ2-7
d_gene: TRBD1

CDR3aa: CAWSAQAYEQYF
CDR3nt: TGTGCCTGGAGTGCCCAGGCCTACGAGCAGTACTTC
abundance: -
v_gene: TRBV30
j_gene: TRBJ2-7
d_gene: -

CDR3aa: CASSHAPEQGSEQYF
CDR3nt: TGTGCCAGCAGCCACGCACCGGAACAGGGAAGCGAGCAGTACTTC
abundance: -
v_gene: TRBV14
j_gene: TRBJ2-7
d_gene: -

CDR3aa: CASSQGILSGRTYEQYF
CDR3nt: TGTGCCAGCAGCCAAGGCATTCTGAGCGGACGCACCTACGAGCAGTACTTC
abundance: -
v_gene: TRBV3-1
j_gene: TRBJ2-7
d_gene: -

CDR3aa: CASKGGAGAGHEQYF
CDR3nt: TGTGCCAGCAAGGGGGGAGCGGGAGCAGGGCACGAGCAGTACTTC
abundance: many
v_gene: TRBV28
j_gene: TRBJ2-7
d_gene: TRBD2

CDR3aa: CASSNQGGDDEQYF
CDR3nt: TGTGCCAGCAGCAATCAGGGGGGAGACGACGAGCAGTACTTC
abundance: -
v_gene: TRBV7-9
j_gene: TRBJ2-7
d_gene: -

CDR3aa: CAWSLLTGANVLTF
CDR3nt: TGTGCCTGGAGTTTACTTACTGGGGCCAACGTCCTGACTTTC
abundance: -
v_gene: TRBV30
j_gene: TRBJ2-6
d_gene: -

CDR3aa: CSVHRGAGELFF
CDR3nt: TGCAGCGTTCACCGGGGGGCCGGGGAGCTGTTTTTT
abundance: -
v_gene: TRBV29-1
j_gene: TRBJ2-2
d_gene: TRBD2

CDR3aa: CASTPTIAQFF
CDR3nt: TGTGCCAGCACCCCCACGATCGCGCAGTTCTTC
abundance: -
v_gene: TRBV2
j_gene: TRBJ2-1
d_gene: -

CDR3aa: CASSLEAGGQGEQYF
CDR3nt: TGCGCCAGCAGCTTGGAGGCGGGAGGCCAGGGCGAGCAGTACTTC
abundance: -
v_gene: TRBV5-1
j_gene: TRBJ2-7
d_gene: TRBD2

CDR3aa: CASSLNSRSSRNTEAFF
CDR3nt: TGTGCCAGCAGCTTAAATTCTCGATCTTCGCGGAACACTGAAGCTTTCTTT
abundance: few
v_gene: TRBV11-1
j_gene: TRBJ1-1
d_gene: -

CDR3aa: CASSDRRDTGELFF
CDR3nt: TGTGCCAGCAGTGATAGAAGGGACACCGGGGAGCTGTTTTTT
abundance: many
v_gene: TRBV2
j_gene: TRBJ2-2
d_gene: -

CDR3aa: CASSSGRDQPQHF
CDR3nt: TGTGCCAGCAGTTCTGGGAGAGATCAGCCCCAGCATTTT
abundance: -
v_gene: TRBV6-5
j_gene: TRBJ1-5
d_gene: -

CDR3aa: CSAGLAMHYEQYF
CDR3nt: TGCAGTGCCGGACTAGCGATGCACTACGAGCAGTACTTC
abundance: few
v_gene: TRBV20-1
j_gene: TRBJ2-7
d_gene: TRBD2

CDR3aa: CSVRGTGGYNEQFF
CDR3nt: TGCAGCGTTCGAGGGACAGGGGGATACAATGAGCAGTTCTTC
abundance: few
v_gene: TRBV29-1
j_gene: TRBJ2-1
d_gene: TRBD1

CDR3aa: CASSLSGSNTEAFF
CDR3nt: TGTGCCAGCAGCTTATCAGGATCTAACACTGAAGCTTTCTTT
abundance: many
v_gene: TRBV7-3
j_gene: TRBJ1-1
d_gene: -

CDR3aa: CASSPSRSQPQHF
CDR3nt: TGTGCCAGCAGCCCTAGCCGATCCCAGCCCCAGCATTTT
abundance: -
v_gene: TRBV6-1
j_gene: TRBJ1-5
d_gene: -

CDR3aa: CASSPIGTDYGYTF
CDR3nt: TGTGCCAGCAGTCCGATCGGGACAGACTATGGCTACACCTTC
abundance: many
v_gene: TRBV28
j_gene: TRBJ1-2
d_gene: TRBD1

CDR3aa: CASSLIGTGVSNTEAFF
CDR3nt: TGTGCCAGCAGTTTAATTGGGACAGGGGTGTCGAACACTGAAGCTTTCTTT
abundance: few
v_gene: TRBV27
j_gene: TRBJ1-1
d_gene: TRBD1

CDR3aa: CASSETGPETQYF
CDR3nt: TGTGCCAGCAGTGAAACAGGGCCAGAGACCCAGTACTTC
abundance: -
v_gene: TRBV6-1
j_gene: TRBJ2-5
d_gene: -

CDR3aa: CASRKEHGTNSPLHF
CDR3nt: TGTGCCAGTAGAAAAGAACACGGGACCAATTCACCCCTCCACTTT
abundance: -
v_gene: TRBV19
j_gene: TRBJ1-6
d_gene: -

CDR3aa: CASMLSTGYNSPLHF
CDR3nt: TGTGCCAGCATGCTCTCCACGGGTTATAATTCACCCCTCCACTTT
abundance: -
v_gene: TRBV4-2
j_gene: TRBJ1-6
d_gene: -

CDR3aa: CASTPQDRGNSPLHF
CDR3nt: TGTGCCAGCACCCCGCAGGACAGGGGCAATTCACCCCTCCACTTT
abundance: many
v_gene: TRBV12-3/TRBV12-4
j_gene: TRBJ1-6
d_gene: TRBD1

CDR3aa: CASSYHRLAENPLAKNIQYF
CDR3nt: TGTGCCAGCAGTTATCATCGACTAGCGGAGAACCCTCTAGCCAAAAACATTCAGTACTTC
abundance: -
v_gene: TRBV6-5
j_gene: TRBJ2-4
d_gene: TRBD2

CDR3aa: CATSRGTRKNNSPLHF
CDR3nt: TGTGCCACCAGCAGAGGGACCCGTAAGAATAATTCACCCCTCCACTTT
abundance: many
v_gene: TRBV15
j_gene: TRBJ1-6
d_gene: -

CDR3aa: CASSYAVTNYGYTF
CDR3nt: TGTGCCAGCAGTTACGCTGTTACTAACTATGGCTACACCTTC
abundance: -
v_gene: TRBV6-2/TRBV6-3
j_gene: TRBJ1-2
d_gene: -

CDR3aa: CASRVNRVEGAFF
CDR3nt: TGTGCCAGTAGGGTCAACAGGGTGGAGGGAGCTTTCTTT
abundance: many
v_gene: TRBV19
j_gene: TRBJ1-1
d_gene: -

CDR3aa: CASSIGTSESNTGELFF
CDR3nt: TGTGCCAGCAGTATCGGGACTAGCGAATCGAACACCGGGGAGCTGTTTTTT
abundance: few
v_gene: TRBV12-3/TRBV12-4
j_gene: TRBJ2-2
d_gene: TRBD2

CDR3aa: CASSQASGQEIYYGYAF
CDR3nt: TGCGCCAGCAGCCAAGCCAGCGGACAGGAGATTTACTATGGCTACGCCTTC
abundance: -
v_gene: TRBV4-3
j_gene: TRBJ1-2
d_gene: TRBD1

CDR3aa: CASSPRADYEQYF
CDR3nt: TGTGCCAGCAGCCCCCGCGCAGACTACGAGCAGTACTTC
abundance: many
v_gene: TRBV11-2
j_gene: TRBJ2-7
d_gene: -

CDR3aa: CASSYSRDTVNTEAFF
CDR3nt: TGTGCCAGCAGTTACTCCCGGGACACAGTGAACACTGAAGCTTTCTTT
abundance: many
v_gene: TRBV6-2/TRBV6-3
j_gene: TRBJ1-1
d_gene: -

CDR3aa: CASRDPNAVEQYF
CDR3nt: TGTGCCAGCAGGGACCCAAACGCAGTCGAGCAGTACTTC
abundance: few
v_gene: TRBV6-1
j_gene: TRBJ2-7
d_gene: -

CDR3aa: CASSFDTSGEQYF
CDR3nt: TGTGCCAGCAGTTTCGACACCTCGGGGGAGCAGTACTTC
abundance: many
v_gene: TRBV12-3/TRBV12-4
j_gene: TRBJ2-7
d_gene: -

CDR3aa: CASSLEPAGGKETQYF
CDR3nt: TGTGCCAGCAGTTTAGAGCCAGCGGGAGGGAAAGAGACCCAGTACTTC
abundance: many
v_gene: TRBV12-3/TRBV12-4
j_gene: TRBJ2-5
d_gene: TRBD2